Each of the 9 T cell receptor beta chains below was sequenced from the same sample in a study of OX40 agonist ivuxolimab in advanced cancers. Clones were sequenced by immunoSEQ multiplex PCR, and TCRdb holds only the in-frame ones, with some missing. Altogether under 45,000 clones are present, 65% to 85% being singletons, with the ten largest covering less than 2%. This specimen was CD4+ or CD8+ T cells sorted from blood, taken in a trial of the OX40 agonist ivuxolimab. Receptor source: an adult with an advanced solid tumor such as melanoma, head and neck, liver or kidney cancer.

This chain links TRBV5-5 with TRBJ1-5; D is unresolved. The germline V gene encodes CDR1 SGHKS and CDR2 YYEKEE (reference sequence). The length of the CDR3 is 14 residues. Trimming shortened V by 6 bases and J by 4 bases, and 14 bases separated the two germline ends. The CDR3 DNA is TGTGCCAGCACCCCTACCCAAAGAAATCAGCCCCAGCATTTT. Its translation is CASTPTQRNQPQHF.

Note on this clone: The junction and the germline gene differ at one end; a read error may be behind it. The chain uses TRBV7-7 and TRBJ1-1, with a weak D call TRBD1 (5 bases). From germline, CDR1 is SSHAT and CDR2 FNYEAQ (reference sequence). The CDR3 loop spans 13 amino acids. The CDR3 DNA is TGTGCTAGCAGCCGGGACCCCGGGGCTGAAGCTTTCTTT. This gives the protein CASSRDPGAEAFF.

J is TRBJ2-1 and V is TRBV7-9; 12 bases agree with TRBD2. The V gene end was trimmed by 4 bases and the J gene end by 6 bases; junction bases not matched to a gene: 10. Germline V gene lookup returns CDR1 SEHNR and CDR2 FQNEAQ (reference sequence). CDR3 length: 17 amino acids. Here the CDR3 reads CASSSYSGTSGSNEQFF. The CDR3 nucleotides are TGTGCCAGCAGCTCATACTCCGGGACTAGCGGGTCCAATGAGCAGTTCTTC.

This chain uses TRBV4-1 with TRBJ1-3; D is perhaps TRBD1 (5 bases). The V gene's germline CDR1 is MGHRA and CDR2 YSYEKL. With 4 bases removed from V and 3 bases from J, the gap between germline ends came to 22 bases. This CDR3 is built from 18 residues. The CDR3 region has the DNA TGCGCCAGCAGCCCGCCCGAACGAGGGGCGAGGGTTGGAAACACCATATATTTT. Translating it yields CASSPPERGARVGNTIYF.

The chain combines TRBV7-9 with TRBJ2-7; D ambiguous. The V and J ends lost 10 bases and 6 bases respectively, with 13 bases between them. The CDR3 has 11 residues. CDR1 and CDR2 from the germline V gene are SEHNR and FQNEAQ (reference sequence). CDR3 DNA sequence: TGTGCCACCCAGCTTAGAGGCGAGCAGTACTTC. The encoded protein is CATQLRGEQYF.

The rearrangement joins TRBV6-5 to TRBJ2-7; D may be TRBD1 or TRBD2 (6 bases each). Germline lookup yields CDR1 MNHEY and CDR2 SVGAGI. The length of the CDR3 is 15 residues. V shed 6 bases and J shed 3 bases, with 18 bases lying between them. CDR3 nucleotides: TGTGCCAGCAGCGCGGGGCCAGGGGTGGACTACGAGCAGTACTTC. The encoded protein is CASSAGPGVDYEQYF.

The J gene is TRBJ2-7, the V gene TRBV28; D gene uncertain. This CDR3 region has 12 residues. V was cut by 1 base and J by 6 bases, with 7 bases left in between. Germline-derived CDR1 and CDR2 are MDHEN and SYDVKM. The CDR3 coding sequence is TGTGCCAGCAGTTTATTATCTTCCGAGCAGTACTTC. Amino acids: CASSLLSSEQYF.

The rearrangement joins TRBV6-6 to TRBJ1-2; unclear D gene. The CDR3 spans 11 residues. V was pared by 5 bases and J by 14 bases, with 15 bases between. CDR1 and CDR2 from the germline V gene are MNHNY and SVGAGI (reference sequence). The CDR3 sequence is CASSTNSGETF. In nucleotides, the CDR3 is TGTGCCAGCAGTACTAACAGCGGAGAGACCTTC.

The genes are TRBV5-8 and TRBJ2-1; 8 bases are shared with TRBD1. V trimming: 4 bases; J trimming: 4 bases; junction bases outside the gene matches: 4. This CDR3 region has 14 residues. Germline values: CDR1 SGHTS, CDR2 YDEGEE. This chain's CDR3 is CASSHRDRYNEQFF. For the CDR3, the DNA is TGTGCCAGCAGCCATCGGGACAGGTACAATGAGCAGTTCTTC.